This T cell receptor beta chain is from a study of T cell responses to AZD1222 COVID-19 vaccine. The V gene's germline CDR1 is LGHDT and CDR2 YNNKEL (reference sequence). The CDR3 extends over 13 amino acids. V was cut by 2 bases and J by 4 bases, with 6 bases left in between. Profiled with immunoSEQ multiplex PCR; TCRdb holds only in-frame clones, not every one. The data show 150,000 to 200,000 clones, with about 90% seen just once and roughly 10% held by the top ten. Overall study results and limits: Breadth and depth of Spike-specific TCRs rose after two AZD1222 doses. The peak T cell response came first, and repertoires were sampled only after it. The span of vaccine-associated CD4 TCRs extended across spike, with dominance at 160-218 and 743-854.

A remark on this clone: Its antigen is unknown.

The rearrangement uses TRBV3-1 (or the pseudogene TRBV3-2) and TRBJ2-1; D possibly corresponds to TRBD1 (5 bases). This sample comprised peripheral blood, obtained 28 days after the second AZD1222 dose. The receptor's source is an adult who received the AZD1222 COVID-19 vaccine. The CDR3 spells CASSQRQYNEQFF. The CDR3 nucleotides are TGTGCCAGCAGCCAAAGACAGTACAATGAGCAGTTCTTC.